The clone carrying this T cell receptor (beta chain) was found a few times. The data were taken from a study of T-cell memory formation after mild COVID-19. This CDR3 contains 13 residues. The germline V gene has CDR1 SGDLS and CDR2 YYNGEE. Trimming pared 0 bases from V and 1 base from J, leaving 2 bases between. TCRdb reanalysed the 5' RACE reads using MiXCR and keeps one entry per CDR3 protein. The table lists roughly 70,000 distinct CDR3 sequences, roughly 17% of them singletons, with 30% to 35% in the top ten. Input material: PBMCs or a T cell subset sorted from them (not recorded which). The sequence was obtained from an adult woman who had mild COVID-19 (a few samples of this study predate the infection). Cell type and time point are not known. J is TRBJ2-1 and V is TRBV9; D gene unclear. The CDR3 protein is CASSVGSYNEQFF. CDR3 in DNA: TGTGCCAGCAGCGTAGGTTCCTACAATGAGCAGTTCTTC. The full variable domain, rest sourced from reference TRBV9 and TRBJ2-1, is DSGVTQTPKHLITATGQRVTLRCSPRSGDLSVYWYQQSLDQGLQFLIQYYNGEERAKGNILERFSAQQFPDLHSELNLSSLELGDSALYFCASSVGSYNEQFFGPGTRLTVL.